This entry lists 21 T cell receptor beta chains sequenced from one sample in a study of T cell responses to AZD1222 COVID-19 vaccine. Assay: immunoSEQ multiplex PCR; the TCRdb copy retains only in-frame clones and omits some. The profile covers about 140,000 clones, with 93% appearing a single time and 0.75% to 1% taken by the ten largest. The sample consisted of peripheral blood, taken on day 0 of MenACWY control vaccination. These receptors all come from an adult in good health.

V is TRBV7-9 and J is TRBJ2-3; 8 bases line up with TRBD1. CDR1 and CDR2 from the germline V gene are SEHNR and FQNEAQ (reference sequence). The CDR3 covers 15 residues. The V gene end was trimmed by 5 bases and the J gene end by 4 bases; junction bases not matched to a gene: 8. In nucleotides, the CDR3 is TGTGCCAGCAGCGTCTCTCGGACAGGGCCAGATACGCAGTATTTT. It is translated as CASSVSRTGPDTQYF.

This chain joins TRBV3-1 (or the pseudogene TRBV3-2) and TRBJ1-6; no reliable D call. The CDR3 is 16 residues long. Deletions cut 5 bases from V and 9 bases from J, with 20 bases between. Germline CDR1 is LGHDT and CDR2 is YNNKEL (reference sequence). The CDR3 nucleotides read TGTGCCAGCAGCTCCCATCGACCGGGGTTTACTTCACCCCTCCACTTT. This gives the protein CASSSHRPGFTSPLHF.

V usage is TRBV9 and J usage is TRBJ1-5, with unresolved D. This CDR3 is built from 15 residues. CDR1 and CDR2 from the germline V gene are SGDLS and YYNGEE. The V and J ends lost 0 bases and 2 bases respectively, with 9 bases between them. In DNA form, the CDR3 reads TGTGCCAGCAGCGTAGATGGCTATGGCAATCAGCCCCAGCATTTT. Amino acid sequence: CASSVDGYGNQPQHF.

V gene TRBV30 combines with J gene TRBJ1-1; 7 bases fit TRBD1. CDR1 and CDR2 (germline): GTSNPN, SVGIG (reference sequence). This CDR3 comprises 14 residues. With V trimmed by 4 bases and J by 3 bases, 8 bases remained unmatched. Here the CDR3 reads CAWISEGADTEAFF. In DNA, the CDR3 is TGTGCCTGGATCAGCGAGGGGGCCGACACTGAAGCTTTCTTT.

The V call is TRBV9, the J call TRBJ1-3, with unresolved D. CDR3 length: 14 residues. From germline, CDR1 is SGDLS and CDR2 YYNGEE. Trimming left V 3 bases short and J 2 bases short, with 9 bases between. The DNA of the CDR3 is TGTGCCAGCAGCGACATCAGCGCTGGAAACACCATATATTTT. Amino acids: CASSDISAGNTIYF.

This chain links TRBV5-6 with TRBJ1-1; weak D call: TRBD1 (5 bases). The V and J ends lost 4 bases and 2 bases respectively, with 15 bases between them. Germline lookup yields CDR1 SGHDT and CDR2 YYEEEE. CDR3 size: 15 residues. The CDR3 coding sequence is TGTGCCAGCAGCAGAGGGGCCCAGGGCAACACTGAAGCTTTCTTT. Translated, it gives CASSRGAQGNTEAFF.

The genes are TRBV28 and TRBJ1-1; unclear D gene. The V gene's germline CDR1 is MDHEN and CDR2 SYDVKM. The V gene lost 4 bases and the J gene lost 1 base, with 10 bases spanning the gap. This CDR3 has 14 amino acids. In DNA, the CDR3 is TGTGCCAGCAGTTCCACCCCAGGGAACACTGAAGCTTTCTTT. Translation: CASSSTPGNTEAFF.

The CDR3 spells CASSYSGGVRAFF. The CDR3, as DNA: TGTGCCAGCAGTTACTCGGGGGGAGTTCGGGCTTTCTTT. The chain couples TRBV6-5 to TRBJ1-1; a possible D gene is TRBD1 (5 bases). Germline lookup yields CDR1 MNHEY and CDR2 SVGAGI. The V end lost 0 bases, the J end lost 11 bases, and 13 bases lay between the germline ends. CDR3 length equals 13 residues.

This chain uses TRBV15 with TRBJ1-5; weak D call: TRBD1 (5 bases). Trimming removed 0 bases at V and 5 bases at J, with 11 bases between. Germline V lookup: CDR1 LNHNV, CDR2 YYDKDF (reference sequence). CDR3 length: 15 residues. CDR3 protein: CATSRDYQGDQPQHF. The CDR3 nucleotides are TGTGCCACCAGCAGAGATTATCAGGGCGATCAGCCCCAGCATTTT.

The V and J genes are TRBV12-5 and TRBJ1-4; maybe TRBD1 (6 bases). This CDR3 region has 15 residues. V gave up 0 bases and J gave up 8 bases, with 13 bases separating them. The V gene's germline CDR1 is LGHNT and CDR2 FRNRAP. The CDR3 loop reads CASGLVQGSGEKLFF. The CDR3 DNA reads TGTGCTAGTGGTTTGGTACAGGGTTCTGGCGAAAAACTGTTTTTT.

V usage is TRBV5-1 and J usage is TRBJ1-1; 9 bases fit TRBD1. Trimming removed 4 bases from V and 1 base from J; junction bases left unmatched: 8. Looked up from germline, CDR1 is SGHRS and CDR2 is YFSETQ. CDR3 size: 16 residues. The CDR3 coding sequence is TGCGCCAGCAGCCCCGGGACAGGGATCCCGAACACTGAAGCTTTCTTT. Its protein product is CASSPGTGIPNTEAFF.

This clone has a handful of counts. V gene TRBV6-1 combines with J gene TRBJ2-7, with TRBD1 matching over 7 bases. With 4 bases clipped from V and 2 bases from J, the junction kept 14 bases outside the gene matches. CDR3 length: 17 residues. Per germline, CDR1 MNHNS and CDR2 SASEGT. CDR3 protein: CASSGRSHRDSPYEQYF. CDR3 in DNA: TGTGCCAGCAGTGGCCGCTCTCACCGGGACAGCCCCTACGAGCAGTACTTC.

The chain has TRBV30 and TRBJ2-5; TRBD2 matches at 9 bases. This CDR3 is 16 amino acids long. Germline V gives CDR1 GTSNPN, CDR2 SVGIG (reference sequence). Trimming cost V 2 bases and J 2 bases; bases outside gene matches: 9. CDR3 residues: CAWSNLAGRAQETQYF. The CDR3 DNA is TGTGCCTGGAGTAATCTAGCGGGAAGAGCTCAAGAGACCCAGTACTTC.

This clone is a singleton in its sample. The chain carries TRBV11-2 and TRBJ1-2, with D possibly being TRBD1 (5 bases). This CDR3 has 12 residues. The ends were cut back, 5 bases at V and 4 bases at J, with 8 bases in the middle. Per the germline V gene, CDR1 is SGHAT and CDR2 is FQNNGV. The CDR3 DNA sequence: TGTGCCAGCAGCGCCCAGGGCTATGGCTACACCTTC. As protein: CASSAQGYGYTF.

The V gene is TRBV20-1, the J gene TRBJ2-3; TRBD2 aligns across 11 bases. V dropped 3 bases and J dropped 6; count of bases not matched to a gene: 8. Germline CDR1 DFQATT, CDR2 SNEGSKA (reference sequence). CDR3 length: 15 residues. CDR3 residues: CSASKTSGTSDTQYF. The CDR3, as DNA: TGCAGTGCTAGTAAGACTAGCGGGACGTCCGATACGCAGTATTTT.

This chain joins TRBV30 and TRBJ2-5; 13 bases align to TRBD2. Germline values: CDR1 GTSNPN, CDR2 SVGIG (reference sequence). Losses at the gene ends were 3 bases for V and 1 base for J; bases not matched to a gene: 5. The CDR3 runs to 16 residues. The CDR3 DNA reads TGTGCCTGGAGCGCCGGGACTAGCGGGATCCAAGAGACCCAGTACTTC. Encoded protein: CAWSAGTSGIQETQYF.

The genes are TRBV3-1 (or the pseudogene TRBV3-2) and TRBJ1-1; D not certain. This CDR3 is 17 amino acids long. CDR1 and CDR2 from the germline V gene are LGHDT and YNNKEL (reference sequence). V was trimmed by 2 bases and J by 11 bases, leaving 27 bases between them. This CDR3 reads CASSQFLDLVGRVYAFF. As DNA, the CDR3 is TGTGCCAGCAGCCAATTTCTCGACCTAGTCGGGAGAGTGTATGCTTTCTTT.

The rearrangement links TRBV30 to TRBJ1-5; 7 nucleotides match TRBD1. CDR1 and CDR2 (germline): GTSNPN, SVGIG (reference sequence). Trimming took 3 bases from V and 4 from J; bases not matched to a gene: 3. This CDR3 contains 13 residues. The CDR3 reads CAWSQGGNQPQHF. The CDR3 DNA reads as TGTGCCTGGAGCCAGGGGGGTAATCAGCCCCAGCATTTT.

The CDR3 reads CASSQHYEQYF. CDR3 coding DNA: TGTGCCAGCAGCCAACACTACGAGCAGTACTTC. The chain carries TRBV3-1 (or the pseudogene TRBV3-2) and TRBJ2-7; D remains unclear. Trimming took off 2 bases at V and 3 bases at J, with 2 bases between the two ends. The CDR3 is made up of 11 amino acids. Per the germline V gene, CDR1 is LGHDT and CDR2 is YNNKEL (reference sequence).

The chain carries TRBV2 and TRBJ1-5, with 7 bases identical to TRBD1. J lost 1 base, V lost 6 bases, and 6 bases had no gene match. The CDR3 runs to 15 residues. Looked up from germline, CDR1 is SNHLY and CDR2 is FYNNEI. Here the CDR3 DNA reads TGTGCCAGCAGCGGCGACAGGGCCAGCAATCAGCCCCAGCATTTT. It codes for CASSGDRASNQPQHF. Filled out from reference TRBV2 and TRBJ1-5, the complete variable domain reads EPEVTQTPSHQVTQMGQEVILRCVPISNHLYFYWYRQILGQKVEFLVSFYNNEISEKSEIFDDQFSVERPDGSNFTLKIRSTKLEDSAMYFCASSGDRASNQPQHFGDGTRLSIL.

With regard to this clone: Other nucleotide sequences in the sample specify the same CDR3. This rearrangement joins TRBV2 to TRBJ1-5; D is possibly TRBD1 (5 bases). The germline CDR1 and CDR2 sequences are SNHLY and FYNNEI. V lost 4 bases, J lost 4 bases, and 8 bases lay in between. There are 13 residues in the CDR3. In nucleotides, the CDR3 is TGTGCCAGCAGTGGTGGGGGTAATCAGCCCCAGCATTTT. This sequence encodes CASSGGGNQPQHF. Based on the CDR3 plus reference TRBV2 and TRBJ1-5, the full variable domain is EPEVTQTPSHQVTQMGQEVILRCVPISNHLYFYWYRQILGQKVEFLVSFYNNEISEKSEIFDDQFSVERPDGSNFTLKIRSTKLEDSAMYFCASSGGGNQPQHFGDGTRLSIL.